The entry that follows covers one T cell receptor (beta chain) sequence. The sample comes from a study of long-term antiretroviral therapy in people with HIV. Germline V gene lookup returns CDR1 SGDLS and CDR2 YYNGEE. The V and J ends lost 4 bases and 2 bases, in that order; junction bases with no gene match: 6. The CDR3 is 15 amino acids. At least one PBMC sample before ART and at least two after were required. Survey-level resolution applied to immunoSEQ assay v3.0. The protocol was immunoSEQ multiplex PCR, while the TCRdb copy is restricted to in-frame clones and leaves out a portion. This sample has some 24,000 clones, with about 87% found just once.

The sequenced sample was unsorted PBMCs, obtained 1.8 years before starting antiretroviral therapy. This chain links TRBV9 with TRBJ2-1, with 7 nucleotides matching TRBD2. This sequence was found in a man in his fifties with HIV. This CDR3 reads CASSKGLAAYNEQFF. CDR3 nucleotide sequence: TGTGCCAGCAGCAAAGGGCTAGCGGCCTACAATGAGCAGTTCTTC.